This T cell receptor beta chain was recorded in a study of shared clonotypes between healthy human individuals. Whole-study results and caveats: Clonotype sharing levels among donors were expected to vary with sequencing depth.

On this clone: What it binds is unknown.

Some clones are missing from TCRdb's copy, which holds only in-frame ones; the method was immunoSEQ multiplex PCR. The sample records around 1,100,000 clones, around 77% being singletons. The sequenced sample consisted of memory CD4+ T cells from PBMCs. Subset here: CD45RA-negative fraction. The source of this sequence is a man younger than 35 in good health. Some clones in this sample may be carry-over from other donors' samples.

CDR3 region: CASSHGRVGLGEKLFF. The CDR3, as DNA: TGCGCCAGCAGCCACGGGAGAGTGGGGTTAGGGGAAAAACTGTTTTTT. The chain couples TRBV4-3 to TRBJ1-4; D gene uncertain. CDR1 is LGHNA, CDR2 YSLEER, per germline. CDR3 length: 16 amino acids. The germline V and J ends were trimmed by 3 bases and 8 bases, with 19 bases remaining between them.